This T cell receptor beta chain was found in a study of breast tumors, draining lymph nodes, adjacent tissues. Using its own MiXCR run on the multiplex PCR reads, TCRdb lists one record per CDR3 protein. Among tens of thousands of distinct CDR3 sequences, more than 25% were seen once, and the ten largest hold over 6.5%. Breast cancer patients provided tissue from their axillary draining lymph nodes. Study-level points and caveats: Tumor and nontumor repertoires were significantly more similar in luminal-like than in basal-like breast cancer. Tumors had less TCR diversity than lymph nodes, more than nontumor tissue. The data were judged consistent with most tumor T cells coming from lymph node and expanding in tumor.

This clonotype was counted ten times or more. Its antigen remains unknown. One end of the junction is discordant with germline, which a read error may explain. The CDR3 covers 16 residues. Germline V lookup: CDR1 MNHNS, CDR2 SASEGT. The V call is TRBV6-1, the J call TRBJ2-7; the match to TRBD2 covers 7 bases. Sequencing used axillary lymph node tissue. The TCR comes from a female donor with breast cancer. Some clones in this sample may be carry-over from other donors' samples. In nucleotides, the CDR3 is TGTGCCAGCAGTCAAGCGCTCCCCCGAGCGGGATACGAGCAGTACTTC. This translates into CASSQALPRAGYEQYF.